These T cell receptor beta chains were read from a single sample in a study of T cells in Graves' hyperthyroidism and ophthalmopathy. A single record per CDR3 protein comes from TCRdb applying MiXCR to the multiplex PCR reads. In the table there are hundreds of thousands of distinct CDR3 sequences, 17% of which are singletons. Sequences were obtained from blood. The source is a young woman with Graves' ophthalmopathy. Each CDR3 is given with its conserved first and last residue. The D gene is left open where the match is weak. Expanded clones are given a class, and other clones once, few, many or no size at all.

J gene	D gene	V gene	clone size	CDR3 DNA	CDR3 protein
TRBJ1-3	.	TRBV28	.	TGTGCCAGCAGTTCGCAGGGTGGAAACACCATATATTTT	CASSSQGGNTIYF
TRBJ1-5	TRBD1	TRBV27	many	TGTGCCAGCAGTTTAAGGGGCCAGGGGGATCAGCCCCAGCATTTT	CASSLRGQGDQPQHF
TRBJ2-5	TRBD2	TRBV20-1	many	TGCAGTGCTAGAGGTCCAGCGGGGTACCAAGAGACCCAGTACTTC	CSARGPAGYQETQYF
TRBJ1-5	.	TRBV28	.	TGTGCCAGCAGCTTAAAGGTTGGGGTCGGGCAGCCCCAGCATTTT	CASSLKVGVGQPQHF
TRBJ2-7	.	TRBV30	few	TGTGCCTGGAGTATTAGTGGGAGCCCAACCTACGAGCAGTACTTC	CAWSISGSPTYEQYF
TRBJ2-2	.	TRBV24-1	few	TGTGCCACCAGTGATTTGCCTGGGTCTAGGAACACCGGGGAGCTGTTTTTT	CATSDLPGSRNTGELFF
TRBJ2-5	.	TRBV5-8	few	TGCGCCAGCAGCTTGGAGGCAGGGGTAGAGACCCAGTACTTC	CASSLEAGVETQYF
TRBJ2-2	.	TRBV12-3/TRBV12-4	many	TGTGCCAGCAGTTTTACCAACACCGGGGAGCTGTTTTTT	CASSFTNTGELFF
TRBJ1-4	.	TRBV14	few	TGTGCCAGCCGGGCCTCAAATAATGAAAAACTGTTTTTT	CASRASNNEKLFF
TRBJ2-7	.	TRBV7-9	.	TGTGCCAGCAGCTTAGGCCTAGCCGACGGTCGAGGGGCCTACGAGCAGTACTTC	CASSLGLADGRGAYEQYF
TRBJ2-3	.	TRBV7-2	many	TGTGCCAGCAGCTTATGGAAGGCGAGAGGCACAGATACGCAGTATTTT	CASSLWKARGTDTQYF
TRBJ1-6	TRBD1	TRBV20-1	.	TGCAGTGCTAGAGTTAGGACAGGTTCGAATTCACCCCTCCACTTT	CSARVRTGSNSPLHF
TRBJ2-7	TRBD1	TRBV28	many	TGTGCCAGCGGACAGGAAAACTACGAGCAGTACTTC	CASGQENYEQYF
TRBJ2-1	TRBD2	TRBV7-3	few	TGTGCCAGCAGCCCCCTCGGGGGTGGACTAGCGGGGAATGAGCAGTTCTTC	CASSPLGGGLAGNEQFF
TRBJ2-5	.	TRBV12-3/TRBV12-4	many	TGTGCCAGCAGTCAAGTTATCGCGGAGACCCAGTACTTC	CASSQVIAETQYF
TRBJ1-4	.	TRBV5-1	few	TGCGCCAGCAGCTCTGGGTCCGCTAATGAAAAACTGTTTTTT	CASSSGSANEKLFF
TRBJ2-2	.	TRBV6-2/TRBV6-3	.	TGTGCCAGCAGTTCCTCGGGGCCTAGCGCCGGGGAGCTGTTTTTT	CASSSSGPSAGELFF
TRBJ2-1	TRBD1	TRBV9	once	TGTGCCAGCAGCGAGGACAGGAACAATGAGCAGTTCTTC	CASSEDRNNEQFF
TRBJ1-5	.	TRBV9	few	TGTGCCAGCAGCGTAGACCGGGGTAGGGATCAGCCCCAGCATTTT	CASSVDRGRDQPQHF
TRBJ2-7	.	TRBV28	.	TGTGCCAGCACCTTGGGGGCGGGGGCAGTATACGAGCAGTACTTC	CASTLGAGAVYEQYF
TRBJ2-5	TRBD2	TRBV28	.	TGTGCCAGCAGTCCATCGGGACTAGCGGGAGTCGGGGAGACCCAGTACTTC	CASSPSGLAGVGETQYF
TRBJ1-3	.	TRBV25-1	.	TGTGCCAGCAGTATGGGGGCTGGAAACACCATATATTTT	CASSMGAGNTIYF
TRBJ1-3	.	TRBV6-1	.	TGTGCCAGCAGTGAAGGTCCCAGCAGCTCTGGAAACACCATATATTTT	CASSEGPSSSGNTIYF
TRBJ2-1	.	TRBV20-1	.	TGCAGTGCTAGAGTGGAGCGGCAACAGTTCTTC	CSARVERQQFF
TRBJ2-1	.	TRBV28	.	TGTGCCAGCAGTCCCCAGGGGGGGGGGGAGCAGTTCTTC	CASSPQGGGEQFF
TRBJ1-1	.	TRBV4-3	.	TGCGCCAGCAGCCAGGGGTTTGACACTGAAGCTCTCTTT	CASSQGFDTEALF
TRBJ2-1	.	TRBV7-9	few	TGTGCCAGCAGCCGACCGGGGCGCTCCTACAATGAGCAGTTCTTC	CASSRPGRSYNEQFF
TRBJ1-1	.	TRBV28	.	TGTGCCAGCATCCAAGGGGGGTGGAGGGCTTTCTTT	CASIQGGWRAFF
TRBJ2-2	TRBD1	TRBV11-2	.	TGTGCCAGCACCTCCCAGGGGGCCTCCGGGGAGCTGTTTTTT	CASTSQGASGELFF
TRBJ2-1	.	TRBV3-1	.	TGTGCCAGCAGCCAGGGCCTAAGCTCCTACAATGAGCAGTTCTTC	CASSQGLSSYNEQFF
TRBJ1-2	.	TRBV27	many	TGTGCCAGCAGTTTAAGAGCTAACTATGGCTACACCTTC	CASSLRANYGYTF
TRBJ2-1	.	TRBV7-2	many	TGTGCCAGCAGCTTATACCAGGGAAATGAGCAGTTCTTC	CASSLYQGNEQFF
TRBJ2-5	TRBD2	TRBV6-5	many	TGTGCCAGCAGTTACGGCGGGGGACAAGAGACCCAGTACTTC	CASSYGGGQETQYF
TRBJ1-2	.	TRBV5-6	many	TGTGCCAGCAGCTTGACAGGTCAGATTGGCTACACCTTC	CASSLTGQIGYTF
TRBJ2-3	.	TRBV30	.	TGTGCCTGGAGTGAAACGGGCACAGATACGCAGTATTTT	CAWSETGTDTQYF
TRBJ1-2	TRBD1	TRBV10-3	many	TGTGCCATCAGTGGGGCCGTTACAGGGGACATCGGTGGCTACACCTTC	CAISGAVTGDIGGYTF
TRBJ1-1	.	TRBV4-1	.	TGCGCCAGCAGCCGAGGGGACAACACTGAAGCTTTCTTT	CASSRGDNTEAFF
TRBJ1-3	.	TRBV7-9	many	TGTGCCAGCAGCCCTAGAACCCGAAACACCATATATTTT	CASSPRTRNTIYF
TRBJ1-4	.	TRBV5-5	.	TGTGCCAGCAGCTTTGGATTGGGGGGTGAAAAACTGTTTTTT	CASSFGLGGEKLFF
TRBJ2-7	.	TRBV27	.	TGTGCCAGCAGTTTATCTGGGACCGAGCAGTACTTC	CASSLSGTEQYF
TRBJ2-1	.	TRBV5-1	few	TGCGCCAGCAACCCGGCTAGTAACAATGAGCAGTTCTTC	CASNPASNNEQFF
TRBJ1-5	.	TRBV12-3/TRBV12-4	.	TGTGCCAGCAGTCGCAAATCTCAGCCCCAGCATTTT	CASSRKSQPQHF
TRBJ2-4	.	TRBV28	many	TGTGCCAGCAACCACGGTGGGGAGGTCAAAAACATTCAGTACTTC	CASNHGGEVKNIQYF
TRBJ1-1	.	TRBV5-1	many	TGCGCCAGCAGCTTAGGGCTTGGGGTCGCTGAAGCTTTCTTT	CASSLGLGVAEAFF
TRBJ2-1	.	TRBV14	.	TGTGCCAGCAGCCATTCCAACTACAATGAGCAGTTCTTC	CASSHSNYNEQFF
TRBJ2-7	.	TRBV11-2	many	TGTGCCAGCAGCTTAATGCCTACAGGATACGAGCAGTACTTC	CASSLMPTGYEQYF
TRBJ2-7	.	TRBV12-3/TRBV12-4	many	TGTGCCAGCAGTTTCCTTTTTGAATCCTACGAGCAGTACTTC	CASSFLFESYEQYF